This T cell receptor (beta chain) was identified in a study of blood T cell repertoires in COVID-19. Study context: Sites in the United States, Italy and Spain provided acute and convalescent COVID-19 samples. PBMCs, B-cell-depleted T cells, or T cells provided the cDNA or gDNA that made up the material.

The participants were between roughly 18 and 100 years old and came from under 25 US areas. In the source study's methods: Counts of nucleated cells, estimated from reference gene primer amplification, were obtained. The method was immunoSEQ multiplex PCR; TCRdb's version includes in-frame clones alone and lacks a portion of them. The V and J calls and clone size come from that table; D and trimming were worked out from the DNA. This table holds under 300,000 clones, roughly nine tenths found once. Germline CDR1 is SGHTA and CDR2 is FQGNSA. CDR3 size: 16 residues. The V segment lost 5 bases and the J segment 0 bases; nucleotides outside the gene matches: 5.

This TCR was sampled from a woman in her 30s with acute COVID-19. The chain is built from TRBV7-2 and TRBJ1-5; 9 bases are shared with TRBD1. Sequencing was carried out using PBMCs or T cells enriched from blood (not recorded which). The CDR3 nucleotides read TGTGCCAGCAGCCTAGGACAGGGGTTTAGCAATCAGCCCCAGCATTTT. As protein: CASSLGQGFSNQPQHF.